This TCR beta chain was identified during a study of response to subunit inactivated influenza vaccine. CDR3 length equals 13 residues. V was cut by 8 bases and J by 5 bases, with 16 bases left in between. Germline CDR1 is MDHEN and CDR2 is SYDVKM. MiXCR, run by TCRdb on the RT-PCR reads, gives a single entry per CDR3 protein. The data show roughly 180,000 distinct CDR3 sequences, 7.5% to 10% seen once. Whole-study findings and limits: The study's authors posited that every seasonal influenza vaccination enlists few new T cells.

A note on this clonotype: Its antigen is currently unknown.

The chain uses TRBV28 and TRBJ2-7, with D tentatively TRBD2 (5 bases). The TCR was taken from a man aged 45-65 years who received an inactivated influenza vaccine. The input for sequencing was non-naive T cells sorted from PBMCs, taken on the day of vaccination. CDR3: CASRADPTDEQYF. The CDR3 DNA reads TGTGCCAGCCGAGCGGACCCAACAGACGAGCAGTACTTC.